This T cell receptor beta chain was identified in a study of T cells in women clearing cervical HPV infection. Study details: Control women cleared a single incident HPV16 infection within 12 months. HLA type stays a possible confounder, typing being limited. Study-level results: CIN3+ cases had significantly higher TCR richness than controls; evenness did not differ.

For this clone: Antigen specificity is unknown. A junction boundary mismatches the germline segment, possibly from a read error. Sequencing ends 3 residues short of the CDR3 end; the germline J gene provides the rest.

This CDR3 has 18 residues. Germline CDR1 SSHAT, CDR2 FNYEAQ (reference sequence). The table came from immunoSEQ multiplex PCR; TCRdb's copy has only in-frame clones and leaves some out. The sample data list roughly 25,000 clones. Input material: blood buffy coat. The clonotype was recovered from a woman between 18 and 69 years old with a cervical HPV16 infection that either progressed to CIN3+ or cleared (not recorded which). The chain uses TRBV7-7 and TRBJ2-2, with 9 bases aligning to TRBD1. CDR3 sequence reads: CASSPRAYRGRGTGELFF. CDR3 DNA (partial): TGTGCTAGCAGTCCCCGGGCGTACAGGGGGCGCGGCACCGGGGAG.